Detailed here is one T cell receptor beta chain. The specificity of this receptor is unknown. Base qualities are not provided; no much larger clone lies one nucleotide away. The immunoSEQ Assay, a bias-controlled multiplex PCR, was used to amplify TCRbeta CDR3 regions from genomic DNA. As for the authors' bioinformatics: The number of nucleated cells in each sample was estimated from the amplification of reference gene primers within the assay. To quantify the absolute abundance of each unique TCRbeta CDR3 rearrangement, sequence reads were collapsed and filtered. For each sample, productive Simpson clonality was calculated by taking the square root of Simpson's diversity index across productive rearrangements. Drawn from immuneACCESS, this table holds only the in-frame rearrangements with V and J called that TCRdb kept. Clones are partly lost; checked studies trace under half to an unresolved V gene and leave the rest unexplained. From that table come the V and J calls and clone size; the DNA was used to work out D and trimming. This sample has 200,000 or so clones in its table, and about 86% of those were observed once. More than 2% of the sample goes to the ten largest clones.

This sample was taken from a study of blood T cell repertoires in COVID-19 (dated by TCRdb to between 2020 and 2021). Background for the entire study: The collaborator samples originated in the United States, Italy and Spain and spanned the acute and convalescent phases of COVID-19. The prospective study material was composed of cDNA or gDNA derived from T cells, B-cell-depleted T cells, or PBMCs. Subjects who had been exposed to COVID-19, were actively infected with it, or had recovered from it provided the deeply sampled blood TCRbeta repertoires that made up the dataset. A freely available public database, intended as a resource for researchers studying the immune response to SARS-CoV-2, is where the repertoires were released. The samples were drawn from the first 160 participants of the ongoing ImmuneRACE study and from 950 to 1,500 subjects provided by 6 global collaborators. A de-identified subject ID, COVID-19 status, age in years and sex were almost always included in the sample metadata. HLA class I and class II types, where available, came from metadata supplied by the sample provider rather than from assay-based typing.

Whole blood was collected in K2EDTA tubes by collaborating institutions according to the institutions' own protocols. For TCRbeta analysis, collaborator samples were shipped as frozen whole blood, as isolated PBMCs, or as DNA extracted from either sample type. The study at large found these results: Clinical and demographic metadata were provided uncurated, with the amount varying by source and participant.

The clonotype originates from a woman in her sixties or seventies with acute or convalescent COVID-19. The specimen was peripheral blood.

The CDR3 sequence is CASSRPAGKAGDTQYF. The nucleotide sequence is TGTGCCAGCAGCCGCCCTGCGGGGAAGGCGGGAGATACGCAGTATTTT. The receptor chain draws on TRBV7-2 and TRBJ2-3; D gene: possibly TRBD2, on 6 matching bases. V and J are truncated by 5 bases and 5 bases respectively, leaving an intervening sequence of 20 bases. The CDR3 goes from the cysteine to the phenylalanine over 16 residues. Solely the CDR3 DNA is kept, with 48 bases framed from the first base. The germline V gene supplies CDR1 SGHTA and CDR2 FQGNSA.